The 8 T cell receptor beta chains listed next were all sequenced from one sample in a study of blood T cell repertoires in COVID-19. The table came from immunoSEQ multiplex PCR; TCRdb's copy has only in-frame clones and leaves some out. The repertoire includes some 100,000 clones, roughly nine tenths of them detected once, and 5.2% sits in the top ten. Sample: peripheral blood. The receptors originated from an elderly woman with active COVID-19.

The gene calls are TRBV29-1 and TRBJ2-7; D might be TRBD1 (6 bases). The V end was cut by 7 bases, the J end by 2 bases, with 12 bases between. The CDR3 is 12 amino acids. Germline CDR1 is SQVTM and CDR2 is ANQGSEA. The CDR3: CSAAGTTYEQYF. CDR3 nucleotides: TGCAGCGCGGCCGGGACAACCTACGAGCAGTACTTC.

V usage is TRBV25-1 and J usage is TRBJ2-7, with D perhaps TRBD1 (6 bases). The germline CDR1 and CDR2 sequences are MGHDK and SYGVNS. CDR3 length equals 13 residues. V dropped 6 bases and J dropped 0 bases, with 9 bases sitting between them. CDR3 protein: CASRGQSSYEQYF. The CDR3 nucleotides read TGTGCCAGCAGAGGACAGAGCTCCTACGAGCAGTACTTC.

The V and J genes are TRBV5-8 and TRBJ2-5, with a tentative D call TRBD1 (5 bases). The germline CDR1 and CDR2 sequences are SGHTS and YDEGEE. V gave up 4 bases and J gave up 1 base, with 8 bases separating them. The CDR3 has 13 amino acids. The CDR3 DNA sequence: TGTGCCAGCAGCCGCGACAGCCAAGAGACCCAGTACTTC. This sequence encodes CASSRDSQETQYF.

The rearrangement uses TRBV7-2 and TRBJ2-7; D remains unclear. With 7 bases removed from V and 5 bases from J, the gap between germline ends came to 21 bases. Germline CDR1 SGHTA, CDR2 FQGNSA. The CDR3 extends over 15 amino acids. CDR3 loop: CASTANVGRIDEQYF. CDR3 coding DNA: TGTGCCAGCACTGCTAATGTTGGGCGCATCGACGAGCAGTACTTC.

This clone came up a few times. This chain joins TRBV18 and TRBJ2-1; D is perhaps TRBD1 (6 bases). Trimming pared 6 bases from V and 7 bases from J, leaving 16 bases between. The germline CDR1 and CDR2 sequences are KGHSH and LQKENI. The CDR3 loop spans 14 amino acids. This CDR3 reads CASSPGTLGNEQFF. The CDR3, as DNA: TGTGCCAGCTCGCCCGGGACATTAGGGAATGAGCAGTTCTTC.

The chain uses TRBV5-6 and TRBJ2-7; TRBD2 is a possible D gene (6 bases). Trimming removed 4 bases at V and 5 bases at J, with 19 bases between. Germline values: CDR1 SGHDT, CDR2 YYEEEE. The CDR3 has 15 amino acids. CDR3 DNA: TGTGCCAGCAGCCTGATACCGGGACTCCAAAACGAGCAGTACTTC. This codes for CASSLIPGLQNEQYF.

This chain joins TRBV6-2 or TRBV6-3 and TRBJ2-7; 9 bases map to TRBD2. This CDR3 region has 17 residues. V dropped 0 bases and J dropped 5; count of bases not matched to a gene: 11. Germline V gives CDR1 MNHEY, CDR2 SVGEGT. The CDR3 loop is CASSYSPLSGSGHEQYF. DNA for the CDR3: TGTGCCAGCAGTTACTCGCCCCTTAGCGGGAGCGGCCACGAGCAGTACTTC.

J is TRBJ2-2 and V is TRBV4-3; D is unclear. Per germline, CDR1 LGHNA and CDR2 YSLEER. V lost 0 bases and J 2 bases, leaving 10 bases between the germline ends. There are 16 residues in the CDR3. The CDR3 DNA reads TGCGCCAGCAGCCAAGAGGGCACGCCCAACACCGGGGAGCTGTTTTTT. Its protein product is CASSQEGTPNTGELFF.